These 10 T cell receptor beta chains came from one sample sequenced in a study of blood T cell repertoires in COVID-19. Only in-frame clones appear in the TCRdb table, and some are missing; sequencing was by immunoSEQ multiplex PCR. The profile shows about 420,000 clones, approximately 90% of them singletons. Sequencing was done on a sample of peripheral blood. These receptor sequences come from a man aged 18-30 years with COVID-19, enrolled during active disease.

The chain links TRBV12-3 or TRBV12-4 to TRBJ1-3; 8 nucleotides align to TRBD1. V was clipped by 6 bases and J by 4 bases; unmatched bases: 2. The CDR3 is made up of 13 amino acids. CDR3 coding DNA: TGTGCCAGCAGGGACAGGGTAGGAAACACCATATATTTT. Its protein is CASRDRVGNTIYF.

The rearrangement uses TRBV5-1 and TRBJ2-2, with a possible D match to TRBD2 (5 bases). Trimming removed 0 bases from V and 3 bases from J, with 9 bases in between. This CDR3 has 15 amino acids. Germline CDR1 SGHRS, CDR2 YFSETQ. CDR3 sequence (DNA): TGCGCCAGCAGCTTGGAGTCTAGCTACACCGGGGAGCTGTTTTTT. Amino acids: CASSLESSYTGELFF.

The V call is TRBV30, the J call TRBJ1-5, with TRBD1 as a possible D gene (5 bases). There are 13 residues in the CDR3. Germline CDR1 is GTSNPN and CDR2 is SVGIG (reference sequence). V lost 0 bases and J 5 bases, leaving 8 bases between the germline ends. The CDR3 loop reads CAWSVTGDQPQHF. DNA of the CDR3: TGTGCCTGGAGTGTAACGGGGGATCAGCCCCAGCATTTT.

The genes are TRBV11-2 and TRBJ1-1; D unclear. From germline, CDR1 is SGHAT and CDR2 FQNNGV. The CDR3 has 12 amino acids. Trimming stripped 5 bases from V and 10 bases from J, with 14 bases between. In DNA form, the CDR3 reads TGTGCCAGCAGCCCGGTTAGTGCGGGAGCTTTCTTT. It is translated as CASSPVSAGAFF.

This clone has only a few counts. This chain links TRBV10-2 with TRBJ1-5; no definite D call. With 0 bases removed from V and 4 bases from J, the gap between germline ends came to 10 bases. The germline V gene has CDR1 WSHSY and CDR2 SAAADI. This CDR3 region has 15 residues. The CDR3 spells CASSESRQINQPQHF. CDR3 nucleotide sequence: TGCGCCAGCAGTGAGTCGAGGCAGATAAATCAGCCCCAGCATTTT.

This chain connects TRBV3-1 (or the pseudogene TRBV3-2) to TRBJ1-1; D possibly corresponds to TRBD1 (5 bases). Germline lookup yields CDR1 LGHDT and CDR2 YNNKEL (reference sequence). Trimming stripped 4 bases from V and 9 bases from J, with 15 bases between. This CDR3 region has 13 residues. In DNA, the CDR3 is TGTGCCAGCAGCCGAAATTCAGGGATAAAAGCTTTCTTT. Its protein product is CASSRNSGIKAFF.

The rearrangement joins TRBV3-1 (or the pseudogene TRBV3-2) to TRBJ2-6, with TRBD1 as a possible D gene (6 bases). Germline V gene lookup returns CDR1 LGHDT and CDR2 YNNKEL (reference sequence). Deletions cut 6 bases from V and 1 base from J, with 16 bases between. The CDR3 covers 17 residues. In DNA form, the CDR3 reads TGTGCCAGCAGGGGACAAAACCTCCGATCTGGGGCCAACGTCCTGACTTTC. Residues: CASRGQNLRSGANVLTF.

The chain joins TRBV4-2 to TRBJ2-7, with 7 bases lining up with TRBD1. The CDR3 loop spans 16 amino acids. CDR1 LGHNA and CDR2 YNFKEQ come from the germline V gene. The V gene end was trimmed by 4 bases and the J gene end by 3 bases; junction bases not matched to a gene: 12. CDR3: CASSRQLTRDSYEQYF. The DNA of the CDR3 is TGTGCCAGCAGCCGGCAGCTAACCCGGGACAGCTACGAGCAGTACTTC.

V usage is TRBV30 and J usage is TRBJ2-7; tentative D call: TRBD2 (5 bases). Germline CDR1 GTSNPN, CDR2 SVGIG (reference sequence). The CDR3 length is 14 residues. Trimming left V 5 bases short and J 2 bases short, with 16 bases between. CDR3 in DNA: TGTGCCTGGCGCGGTAGAGGGTTTCCCTACGAGCAGTACTTC. Translation: CAWRGRGFPYEQYF.

This chain links TRBV7-8 with TRBJ1-6, with D possibly TRBD1 on 5 matching bases. V lost 4 bases, J lost 0 bases, and 10 bases lay in between. Germline values: CDR1 SGHVS, CDR2 FQNEAQ. The CDR3 contains 16 residues. The CDR3 sequence is CASSSYRSSYNSPLHF. The CDR3 DNA reads TGTGCCAGCAGCTCCTACAGGAGCTCCTATAATTCACCCCTCCACTTT.